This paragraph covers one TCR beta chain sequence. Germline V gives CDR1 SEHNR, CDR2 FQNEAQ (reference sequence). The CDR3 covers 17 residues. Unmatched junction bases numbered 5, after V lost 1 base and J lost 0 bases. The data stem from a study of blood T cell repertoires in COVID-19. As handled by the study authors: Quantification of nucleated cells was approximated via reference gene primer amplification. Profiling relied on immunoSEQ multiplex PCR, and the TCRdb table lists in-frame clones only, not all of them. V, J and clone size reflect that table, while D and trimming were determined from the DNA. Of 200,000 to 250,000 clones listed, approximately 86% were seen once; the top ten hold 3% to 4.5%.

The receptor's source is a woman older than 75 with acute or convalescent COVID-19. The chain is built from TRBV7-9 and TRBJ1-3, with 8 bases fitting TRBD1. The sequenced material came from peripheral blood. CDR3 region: CASSLVGTGHSGNTIYF. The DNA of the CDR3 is TGTGCCAGCAGCTTAGTGGGGACAGGACACTCTGGAAACACCATATATTTT. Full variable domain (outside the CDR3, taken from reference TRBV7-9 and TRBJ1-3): DTGVSQNPRHKITKRGQNVTFRCDPISEHNRLYWYRQTLGQGPEFLTYFQNEAQLEKSRLLSDRFSAERPKGSFSTLEIQRTEQGDSAMYLCASSLVGTGHSGNTIYFGEGSWLTVV.